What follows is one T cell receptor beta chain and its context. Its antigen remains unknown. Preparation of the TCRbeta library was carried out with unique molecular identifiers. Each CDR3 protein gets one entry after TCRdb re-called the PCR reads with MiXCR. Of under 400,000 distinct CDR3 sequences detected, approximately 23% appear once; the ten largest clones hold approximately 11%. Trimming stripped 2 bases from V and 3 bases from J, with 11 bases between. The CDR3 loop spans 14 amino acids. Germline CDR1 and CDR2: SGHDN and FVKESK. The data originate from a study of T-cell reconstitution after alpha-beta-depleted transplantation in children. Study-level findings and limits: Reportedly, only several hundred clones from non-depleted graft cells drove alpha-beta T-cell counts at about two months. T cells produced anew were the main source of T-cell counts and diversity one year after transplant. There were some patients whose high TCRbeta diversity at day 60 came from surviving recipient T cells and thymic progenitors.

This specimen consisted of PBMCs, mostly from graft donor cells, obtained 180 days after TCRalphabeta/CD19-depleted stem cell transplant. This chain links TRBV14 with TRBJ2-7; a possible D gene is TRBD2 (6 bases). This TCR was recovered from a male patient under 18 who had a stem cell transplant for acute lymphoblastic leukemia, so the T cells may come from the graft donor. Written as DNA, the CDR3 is TGTGCCAGCAGCCAATTGACTAGTCTCTACGAGCAGTACTTC. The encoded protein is CASSQLTSLYEQYF.